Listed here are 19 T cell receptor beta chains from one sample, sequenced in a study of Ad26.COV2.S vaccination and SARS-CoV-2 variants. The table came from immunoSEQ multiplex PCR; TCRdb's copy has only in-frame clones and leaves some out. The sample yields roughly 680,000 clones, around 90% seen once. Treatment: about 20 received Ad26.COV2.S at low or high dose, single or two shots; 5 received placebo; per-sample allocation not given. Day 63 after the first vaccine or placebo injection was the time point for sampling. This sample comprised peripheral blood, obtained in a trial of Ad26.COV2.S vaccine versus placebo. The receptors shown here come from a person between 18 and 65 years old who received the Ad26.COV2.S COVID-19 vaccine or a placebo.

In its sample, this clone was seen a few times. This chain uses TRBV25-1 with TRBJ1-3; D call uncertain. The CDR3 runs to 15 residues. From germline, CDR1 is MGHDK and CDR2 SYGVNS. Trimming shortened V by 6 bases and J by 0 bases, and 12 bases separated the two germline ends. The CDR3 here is CASRGGSISGNTIYF. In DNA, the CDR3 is TGTGCCAGCAGGGGAGGAAGCATCTCTGGAAACACCATATATTTT.

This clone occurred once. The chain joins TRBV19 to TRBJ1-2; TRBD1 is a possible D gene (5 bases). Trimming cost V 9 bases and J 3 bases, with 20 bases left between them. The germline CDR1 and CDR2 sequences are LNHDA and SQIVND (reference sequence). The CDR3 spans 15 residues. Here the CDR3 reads CASVMTESFHYGYTF. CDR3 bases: TGTGCCAGCGTAATGACAGAATCTTTTCACTATGGCTACACCTTC. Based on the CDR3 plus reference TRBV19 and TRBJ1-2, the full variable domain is DGGITQSPKYLFRKEGQNVTLSCEQNLNHDAMYWYRQDPGQGLRLIYYSQIVNDFQKGDIAEGYSVSREKKESFPLTVTSAQKNPTAFYLCASVMTESFHYGYTFGSGTRLTVV.

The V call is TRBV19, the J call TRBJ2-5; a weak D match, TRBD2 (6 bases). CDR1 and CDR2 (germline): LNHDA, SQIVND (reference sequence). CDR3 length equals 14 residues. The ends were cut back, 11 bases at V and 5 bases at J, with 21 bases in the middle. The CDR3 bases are TGTGCCTCCGAGGGGAGGCGGACCGTTGAGACCCAGTACTTC. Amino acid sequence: CASEGRRTVETQYF.

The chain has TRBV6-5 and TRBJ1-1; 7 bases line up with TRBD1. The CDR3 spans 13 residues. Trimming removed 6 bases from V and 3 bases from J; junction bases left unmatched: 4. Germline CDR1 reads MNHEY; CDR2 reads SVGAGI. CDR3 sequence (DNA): TGTGCCAGCAGGAGGGGGCGCGACACTGAAGCTTTCTTT. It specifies CASRRGRDTEAFF.

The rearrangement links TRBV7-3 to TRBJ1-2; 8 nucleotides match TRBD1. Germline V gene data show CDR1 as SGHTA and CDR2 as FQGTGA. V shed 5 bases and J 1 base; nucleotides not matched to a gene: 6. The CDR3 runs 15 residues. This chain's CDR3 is CASSIQGVLNYGYTF. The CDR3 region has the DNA TGTGCCAGCAGCATACAGGGGGTCCTTAACTATGGCTACACCTTC.

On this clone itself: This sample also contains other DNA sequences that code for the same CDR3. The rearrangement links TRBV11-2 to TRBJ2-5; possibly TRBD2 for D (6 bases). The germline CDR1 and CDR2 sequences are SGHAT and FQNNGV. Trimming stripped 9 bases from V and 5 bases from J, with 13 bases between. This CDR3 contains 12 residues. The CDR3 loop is CASKAGGETQYF. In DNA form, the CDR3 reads TGTGCCAGTAAGGCTGGGGGGGAGACCCAGTACTTC. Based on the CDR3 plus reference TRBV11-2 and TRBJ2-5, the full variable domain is EAGVAQSPRYKIIEKRQSVAFWCNPISGHATLYWYQQILGQGPKLLIQFQNNGVVDDSQLPKDRFSAERLKGVDSTLKIQPAKLEDSAVYLCASKAGGETQYFGPGTRLLVL.

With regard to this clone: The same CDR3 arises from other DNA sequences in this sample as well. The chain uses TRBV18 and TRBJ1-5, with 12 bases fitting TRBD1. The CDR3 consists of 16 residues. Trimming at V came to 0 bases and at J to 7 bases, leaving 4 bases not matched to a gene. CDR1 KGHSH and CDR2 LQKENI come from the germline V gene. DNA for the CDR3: TGTGCCAGCTCACCACCGGGACAGGGGGCGATCCAGCCCCAGCATTTT. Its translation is CASSPPGQGAIQPQHF.

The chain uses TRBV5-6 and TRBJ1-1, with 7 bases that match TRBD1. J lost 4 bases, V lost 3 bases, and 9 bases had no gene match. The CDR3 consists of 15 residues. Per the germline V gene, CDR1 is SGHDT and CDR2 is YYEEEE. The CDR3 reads CASSSGTVRITEAFF. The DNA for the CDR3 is TGTGCCAGCAGCTCCGGGACAGTTAGAATCACTGAAGCTTTCTTT.

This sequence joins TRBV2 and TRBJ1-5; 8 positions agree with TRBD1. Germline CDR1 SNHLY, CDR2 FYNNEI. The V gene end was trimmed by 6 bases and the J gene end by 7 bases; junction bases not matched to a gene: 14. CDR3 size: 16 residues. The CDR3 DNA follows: TGTGCCAGCAGGGCCGGGGCAGGGGGCGCCTGGCAGCCCCAGCATTTT. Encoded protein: CASRAGAGGAWQPQHF.

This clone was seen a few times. The CDR3 loop reads CASSDATYTEAFF. The CDR3 region has the DNA TGTGCCAGCAGTGACGCCACCTACACTGAAGCTTTCTTT. The chain combines TRBV2 with TRBJ1-1; D unresolved. Looked up from germline, CDR1 is SNHLY and CDR2 is FYNNEI. Trimming left V 3 bases short and J 3 bases short, with 8 bases between. This CDR3 is built from 13 residues.

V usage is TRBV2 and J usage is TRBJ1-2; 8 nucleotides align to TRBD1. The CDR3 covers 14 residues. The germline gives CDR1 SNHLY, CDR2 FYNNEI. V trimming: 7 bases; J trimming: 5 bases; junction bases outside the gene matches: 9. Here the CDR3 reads CASTGPGGKYGYTF. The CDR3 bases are TGTGCCAGCACGGGGCCAGGGGGCAAGTATGGCTACACCTTC.

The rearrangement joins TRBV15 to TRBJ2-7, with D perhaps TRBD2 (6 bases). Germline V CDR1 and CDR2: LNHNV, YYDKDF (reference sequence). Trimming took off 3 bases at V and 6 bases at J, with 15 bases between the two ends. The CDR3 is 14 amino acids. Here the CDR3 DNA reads TGTGCCACCAGCAGGGGGACTGTGATGGGCGAGCAGTACTTC. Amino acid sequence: CATSRGTVMGEQYF.

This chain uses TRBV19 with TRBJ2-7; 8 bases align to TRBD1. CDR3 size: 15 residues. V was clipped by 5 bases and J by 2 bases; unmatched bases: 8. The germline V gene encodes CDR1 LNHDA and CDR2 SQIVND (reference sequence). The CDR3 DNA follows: TGTGCCAGTAGTCCGCGGACAGGGTGGACCTACGAGCAGTACTTC. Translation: CASSPRTGWTYEQYF.

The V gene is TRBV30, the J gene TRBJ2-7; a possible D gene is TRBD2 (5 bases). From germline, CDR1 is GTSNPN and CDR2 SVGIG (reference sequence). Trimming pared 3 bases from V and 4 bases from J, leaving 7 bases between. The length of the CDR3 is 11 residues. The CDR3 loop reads CAWSREYEQYF. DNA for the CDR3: TGTGCCTGGAGCCGGGAATACGAGCAGTACTTC.

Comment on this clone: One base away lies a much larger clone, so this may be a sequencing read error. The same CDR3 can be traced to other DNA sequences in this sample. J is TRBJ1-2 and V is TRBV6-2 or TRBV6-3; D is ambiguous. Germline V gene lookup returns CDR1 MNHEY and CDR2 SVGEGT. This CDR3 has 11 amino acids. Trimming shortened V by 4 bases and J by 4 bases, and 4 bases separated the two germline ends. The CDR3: CASSSGYGYTF. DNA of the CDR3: TGTGCCAGCAGTTCGGGCTATGGCTACACCTTC.

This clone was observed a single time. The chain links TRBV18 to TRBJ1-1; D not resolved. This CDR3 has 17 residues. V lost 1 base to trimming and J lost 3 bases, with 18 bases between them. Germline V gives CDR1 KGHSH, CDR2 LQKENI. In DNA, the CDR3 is TGTGCCAGCTCACCACTAAATACAGCGTACGGTGACACTGAAGCTTTCTTT. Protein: CASSPLNTAYGDTEAFF. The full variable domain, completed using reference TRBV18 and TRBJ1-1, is NAGVMQNPRHLVRRRGQEARLRCSPMKGHSHVYWYRQLPEEGLKFMVYLQKENIIDESGMPKERFSAEFPKEGPSILRIQQVVRGDSAAYFCASSPLNTAYGDTEAFFGQGTRLTVV.

CDR3 amino acids: CASSRGDRNYNEQFF. As DNA, the CDR3 is TGTGCCAGTAGTAGGGGTGACAGAAACTACAATGAGCAGTTCTTC. This chain uses TRBV19 with TRBJ2-1, with a tentative D call TRBD1 (5 bases). Germline V gene lookup returns CDR1 LNHDA and CDR2 SQIVND (reference sequence). The V end lost 4 bases, the J end lost 3 bases, and 13 bases lay between the germline ends. The CDR3 totals 15 residues.

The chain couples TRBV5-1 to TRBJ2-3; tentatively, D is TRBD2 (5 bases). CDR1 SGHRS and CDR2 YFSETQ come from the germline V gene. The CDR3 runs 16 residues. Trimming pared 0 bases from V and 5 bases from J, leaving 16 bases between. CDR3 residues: CASSLVEGELQDTQYF. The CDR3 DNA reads TGCGCCAGCAGCTTGGTTGAGGGAGAGTTGCAAGATACGCAGTATTTT.

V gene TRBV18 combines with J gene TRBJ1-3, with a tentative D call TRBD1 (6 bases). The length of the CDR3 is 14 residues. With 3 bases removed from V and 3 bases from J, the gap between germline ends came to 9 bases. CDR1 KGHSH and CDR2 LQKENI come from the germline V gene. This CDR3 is CASSPWGLGNTIYF. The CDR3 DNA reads TGTGCCAGCTCACCTTGGGGGCTTGGAAACACCATATATTTT.